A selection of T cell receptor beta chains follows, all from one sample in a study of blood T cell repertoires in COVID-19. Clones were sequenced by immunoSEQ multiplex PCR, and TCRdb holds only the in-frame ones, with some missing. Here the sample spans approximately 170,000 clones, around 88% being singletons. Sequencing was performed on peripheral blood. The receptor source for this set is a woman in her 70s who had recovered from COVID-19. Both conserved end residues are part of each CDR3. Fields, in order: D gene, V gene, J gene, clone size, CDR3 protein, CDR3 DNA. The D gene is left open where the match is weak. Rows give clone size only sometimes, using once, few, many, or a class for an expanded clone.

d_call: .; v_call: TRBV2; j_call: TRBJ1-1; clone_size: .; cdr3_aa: CASSVSGNTEAFF; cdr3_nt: TGTGCCAGCAGTGTATCCGGGAACACTGAAGCTTTCTTT
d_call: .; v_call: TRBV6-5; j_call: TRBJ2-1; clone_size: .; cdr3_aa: CASTYRGGEQFF; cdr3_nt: TGTGCCAGCACCTACAGGGGAGGTGAGCAGTTCTTC
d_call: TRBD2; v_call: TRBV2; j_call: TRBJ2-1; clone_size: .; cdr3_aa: CASKLAGGPSSYNEQFF; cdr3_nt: TGTGCCAGCAAGCTAGCGGGGGGCCCCAGCTCCTACAATGAGCAGTTCTTC
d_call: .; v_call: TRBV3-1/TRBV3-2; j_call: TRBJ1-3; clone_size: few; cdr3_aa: CASGAGGNTIYF; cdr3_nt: TGTGCCAGCGGGGCAGGGGGAAACACCATATATTTT
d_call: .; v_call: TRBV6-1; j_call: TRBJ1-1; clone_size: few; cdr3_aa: CASSESREIEAFF; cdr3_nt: TGTGCCAGCAGTGAATCGAGGGAGATCGAAGCTTTCTTT
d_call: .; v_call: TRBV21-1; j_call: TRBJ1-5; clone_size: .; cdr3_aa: CASSSTGEGNQPQHF; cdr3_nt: TGTGCCAGCAGCAGTACAGGGGAAGGTAATCAGCCCCAGCATTTT
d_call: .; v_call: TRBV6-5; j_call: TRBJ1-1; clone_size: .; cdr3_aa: CASSHGGDTEAFF; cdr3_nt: TGTGCCAGCAGCCACGGGGGGGACACTGAAGCTTTCTTT
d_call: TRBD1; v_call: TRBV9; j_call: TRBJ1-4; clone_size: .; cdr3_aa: CASSAHRGNEKLFF; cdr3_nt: TGTGCCAGCAGCGCCCACAGGGGGAATGAAAAACTGTTTTTT
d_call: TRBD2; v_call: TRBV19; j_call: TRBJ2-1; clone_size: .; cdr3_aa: CASSIGGSPTYNEQFF; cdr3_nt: TGTGCCAGTAGTATAGGCGGGAGCCCTACCTACAATGAGCAGTTCTTC
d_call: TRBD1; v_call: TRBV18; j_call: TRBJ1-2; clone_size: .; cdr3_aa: CASSPTGDRVFNGYTF; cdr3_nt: TGTGCCAGCTCCCCCACGGGGGACAGGGTATTTAATGGCTACACCTTC
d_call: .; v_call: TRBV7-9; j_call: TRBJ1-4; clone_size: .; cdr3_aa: CAGGTDNEKLFF; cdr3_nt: TGTGCCGGGGGGACCGACAATGAAAAACTGTTTTTT
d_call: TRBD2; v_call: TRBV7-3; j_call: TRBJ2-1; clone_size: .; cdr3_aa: CASSPLAGRGEQFF; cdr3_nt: TGTGCCAGCAGCCCCTTAGCGGGAAGGGGTGAGCAGTTCTTC
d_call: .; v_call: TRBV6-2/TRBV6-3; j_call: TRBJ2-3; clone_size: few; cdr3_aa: CASSPLSDTQYF; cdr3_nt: TGTGCCAGCAGCCCCCTTTCGGATACGCAGTATTTT
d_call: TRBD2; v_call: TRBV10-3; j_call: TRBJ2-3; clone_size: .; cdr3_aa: CAITQTSLTDTQYF; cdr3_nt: TGTGCCATCACCCAGACTAGCCTCACAGATACGCAGTATTTT
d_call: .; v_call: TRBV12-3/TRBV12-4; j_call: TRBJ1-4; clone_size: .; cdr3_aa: CASSPGGYGKLFF; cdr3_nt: TGTGCCAGCAGCCCTGGCGGGTATGGAAAACTGTTTTTT
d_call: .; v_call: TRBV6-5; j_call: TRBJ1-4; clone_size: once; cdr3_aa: CASSYSGSPNEKLFF; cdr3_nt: TGTGCCAGCAGTTACTCGGGCAGTCCTAATGAAAAACTGTTTTTT
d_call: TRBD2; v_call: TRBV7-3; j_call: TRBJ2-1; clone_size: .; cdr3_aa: CASSSREAKSYNEQFF; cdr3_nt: TGTGCCAGCAGCTCACGGGAGGCGAAATCCTACAATGAGCAGTTCTTC
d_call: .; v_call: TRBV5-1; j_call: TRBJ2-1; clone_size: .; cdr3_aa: CASSLAPGGTYNEQFF; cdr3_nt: TGCGCCAGCAGCTTGGCCCCGGGGGGCACATACAATGAGCAGTTCTTC
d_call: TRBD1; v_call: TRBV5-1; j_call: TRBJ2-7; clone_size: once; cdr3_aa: CASTFGTGTASISYEQYF; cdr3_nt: TGCGCCAGCACCTTCGGGACCGGGACAGCATCAATTTCCTACGAGCAGTACTTC
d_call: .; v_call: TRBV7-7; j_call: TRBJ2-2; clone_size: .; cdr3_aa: CASSLDPGTNTGELFF; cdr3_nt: TGTGCTAGCAGCTTAGACCCAGGGACGAACACCGGGGAGCTGTTTTTT
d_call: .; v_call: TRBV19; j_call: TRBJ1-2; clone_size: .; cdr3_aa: CASSTRQANYGYTF; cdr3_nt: TGTGCCAGTAGTACCCGACAGGCGAACTATGGCTACACCTTC
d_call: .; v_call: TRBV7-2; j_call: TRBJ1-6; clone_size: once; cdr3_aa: CASSHSRGSPLHF; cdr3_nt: TGTGCCAGCAGTCACAGCAGGGGTTCACCCCTCCACTTT
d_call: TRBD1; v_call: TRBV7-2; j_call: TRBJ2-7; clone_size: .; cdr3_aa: CASSTLRGSGQYF; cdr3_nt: TGTGCCAGCAGCACACTCAGGGGGTCGGGGCAGTACTTC
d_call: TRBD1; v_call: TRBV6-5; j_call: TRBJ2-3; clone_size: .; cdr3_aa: CASSYRTGRDHTQYF; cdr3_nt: TGTGCCAGCAGTTATCGGACAGGGAGAGACCATACGCAGTATTTT
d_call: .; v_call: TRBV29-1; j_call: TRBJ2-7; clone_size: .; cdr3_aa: CSAKHRDYEQYF; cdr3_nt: TGCAGCGCCAAACACCGGGACTACGAGCAGTACTTC
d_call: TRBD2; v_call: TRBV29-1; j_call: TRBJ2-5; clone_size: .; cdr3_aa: CSVGGSSGIGETQYF; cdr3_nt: TGCAGCGTTGGGGGGTCTAGCGGGATAGGGGAGACCCAGTACTTC
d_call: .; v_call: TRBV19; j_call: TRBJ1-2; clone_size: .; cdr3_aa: CASSTKRGVGGYTF; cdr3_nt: TGTGCCAGTAGTACCAAGCGGGGTGTTGGCGGCTACACCTTC
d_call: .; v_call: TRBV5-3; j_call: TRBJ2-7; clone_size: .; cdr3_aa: CARGLPRRKDMSHEQYF; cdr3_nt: TGTGCCAGAGGCCTACCCCGGAGAAAAGATATGAGTCACGAGCAGTACTTC
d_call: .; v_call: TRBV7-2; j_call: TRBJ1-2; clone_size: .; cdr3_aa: CASSRETRGYTF; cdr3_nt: TGTGCCAGCAGCCGCGAGACACGGGGCTACACCTTC
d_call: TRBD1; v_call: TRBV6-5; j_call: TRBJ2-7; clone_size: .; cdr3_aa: CASSYSSGQITEQYF; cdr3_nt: TGTGCCAGCAGTTACTCTTCGGGACAGATCACCGAGCAGTACTTC
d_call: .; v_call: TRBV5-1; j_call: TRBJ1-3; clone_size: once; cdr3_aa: CASSPGQRSGNTIYF; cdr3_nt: TGCGCCAGCAGCCCGGGACAACGCTCTGGAAACACCATATATTTT
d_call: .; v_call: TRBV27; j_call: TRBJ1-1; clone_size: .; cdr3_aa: CASSLSADTEAFF; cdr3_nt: TGTGCCAGCAGTTTATCAGCGGACACTGAAGCTTTCTTT
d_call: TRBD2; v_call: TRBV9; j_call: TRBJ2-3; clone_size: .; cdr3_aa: CASSPPRPGLATTNTQYF; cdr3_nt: TGTGCCAGCAGCCCCCCCCGACCGGGACTAGCGACCACGAATACGCAGTATTTT
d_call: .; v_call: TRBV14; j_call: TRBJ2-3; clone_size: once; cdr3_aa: CASSHLDTQYF; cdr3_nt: TGTGCCAGCAGCCATCTAGATACGCAGTATTTT
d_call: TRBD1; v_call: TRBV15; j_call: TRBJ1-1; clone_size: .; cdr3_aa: CATAGQGSTEAFF; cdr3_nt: TGTGCCACCGCGGGACAGGGGAGCACTGAAGCTTTCTTT
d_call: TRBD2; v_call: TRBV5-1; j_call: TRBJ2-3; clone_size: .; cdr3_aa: CASSLGGGGLDTQYF; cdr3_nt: TGCGCCAGCAGCTTGGGCGGCGGGGGGCTGGATACGCAGTATTTT
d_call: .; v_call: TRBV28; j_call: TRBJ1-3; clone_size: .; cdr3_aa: CASSQGFSGNTIYF; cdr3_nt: TGTGCCAGCAGCCAGGGGTTCTCTGGAAACACCATATATTTT
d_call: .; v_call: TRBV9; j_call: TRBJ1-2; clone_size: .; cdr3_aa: CASSEQEGPNYGYTF; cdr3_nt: TGTGCCAGCAGCGAACAAGAGGGCCCCAACTATGGCTACACCTTC
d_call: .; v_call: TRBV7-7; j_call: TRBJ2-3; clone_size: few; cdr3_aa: CASSLAEEGTDTQYF; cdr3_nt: TGTGCTAGCAGCTTAGCGGAGGAGGGTACAGATACGCAGTATTTT
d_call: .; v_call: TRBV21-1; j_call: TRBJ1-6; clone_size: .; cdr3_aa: CASSPRSRADSPLHF; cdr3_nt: TGTGCCAGCAGCCCCCGTAGCAGGGCCGATTCACCCCTCCACTTT
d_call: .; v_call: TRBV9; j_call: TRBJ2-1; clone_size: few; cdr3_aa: CASSVVRAGEQFF; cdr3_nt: TGTGCCAGCAGCGTAGTGCGGGCCGGTGAGCAGTTCTTC
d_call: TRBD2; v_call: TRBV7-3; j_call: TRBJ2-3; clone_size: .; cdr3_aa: CASSLGGGPLSTQYF; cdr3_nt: TGTGCCAGCAGCTTAGGGGGAGGGCCATTAAGTACGCAGTATTTT
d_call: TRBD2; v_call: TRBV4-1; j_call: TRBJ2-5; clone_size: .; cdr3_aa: CASTKGLAGGRETQYF; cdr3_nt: TGCGCCAGCACCAAGGGACTAGCGGGGGGGCGAGAGACCCAGTACTTC
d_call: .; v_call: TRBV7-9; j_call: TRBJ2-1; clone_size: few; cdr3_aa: CASSPGPSSYNEQFF; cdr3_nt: TGTGCCAGCAGCCCAGGCCCCAGCTCCTACAATGAGCAGTTCTTC
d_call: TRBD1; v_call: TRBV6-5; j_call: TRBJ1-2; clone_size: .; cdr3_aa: CASSTRTGGFYGYTF; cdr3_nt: TGTGCCAGCAGTACTCGGACAGGGGGCTTCTATGGCTACACCTTC
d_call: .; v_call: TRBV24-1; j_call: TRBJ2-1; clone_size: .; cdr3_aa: CATSGASRSSYNEQFF; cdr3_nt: TGTGCCACCAGTGGGGCTAGCAGAAGCTCCTACAATGAGCAGTTCTTC
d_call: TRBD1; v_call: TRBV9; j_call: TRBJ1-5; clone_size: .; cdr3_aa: CASSVEGQIDQPQHF; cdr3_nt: TGTGCCAGCAGCGTAGAGGGACAGATCGATCAGCCCCAGCATTTT
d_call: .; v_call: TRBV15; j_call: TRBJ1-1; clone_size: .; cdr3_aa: CATSSSPSEAFF; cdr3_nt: TGTGCCACCAGCAGCTCCCCCAGTGAAGCTTTCTTT
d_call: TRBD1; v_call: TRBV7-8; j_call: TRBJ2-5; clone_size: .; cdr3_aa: CASSPRTGWETQYF; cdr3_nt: TGTGCCAGCAGCCCTCGGACAGGGTGGGAGACCCAGTACTTC
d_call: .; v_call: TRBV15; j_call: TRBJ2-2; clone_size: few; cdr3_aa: CATSRDRLQGGNTGELFF; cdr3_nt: TGTGCCACCAGCAGAGACCGCCTGCAGGGAGGGAACACCGGGGAGCTGTTTTTT
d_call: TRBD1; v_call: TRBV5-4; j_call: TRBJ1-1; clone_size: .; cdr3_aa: CASSPPPRQGRMNTEAFF; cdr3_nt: TGTGCCAGCAGCCCCCCTCCCCGACAGGGGCGGATGAACACTGAAGCTTTCTTT
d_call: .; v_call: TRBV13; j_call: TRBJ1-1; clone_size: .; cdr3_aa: CASSPRGRATEAFF; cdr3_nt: TGTGCCAGCAGCCCCCGGGGGAGGGCCACTGAAGCTTTCTTT
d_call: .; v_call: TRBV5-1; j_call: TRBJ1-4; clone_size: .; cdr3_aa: CASARRGGNEKLFF; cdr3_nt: TGCGCCAGCGCCCGGCGGGGGGGTAATGAAAAACTGTTTTTT
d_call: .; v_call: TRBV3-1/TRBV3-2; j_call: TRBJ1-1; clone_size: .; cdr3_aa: CASSRWGGTEAFF; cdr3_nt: TGTGCCAGCAGCCGTTGGGGGGGCACTGAAGCTTTCTTT
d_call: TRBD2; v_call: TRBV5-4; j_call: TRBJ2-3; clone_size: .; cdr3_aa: CASSRGGLAGFYTDTQYF; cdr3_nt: TGTGCCAGCAGCAGGGGGGGACTAGCGGGGTTTTACACAGATACGCAGTATTTT
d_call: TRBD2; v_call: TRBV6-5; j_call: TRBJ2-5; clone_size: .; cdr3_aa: CASSSGRQETQYF; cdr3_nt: TGTGCCAGCAGTAGCGGGAGGCAGGAGACCCAGTACTTC
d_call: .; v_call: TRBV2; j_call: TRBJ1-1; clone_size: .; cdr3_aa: CASSAGGANTEAFF; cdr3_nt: TGTGCCAGCAGTGCGGGCGGGGCGAACACTGAAGCTTTCTTT
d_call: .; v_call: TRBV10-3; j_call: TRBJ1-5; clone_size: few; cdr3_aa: CAISVGGDQPQHF; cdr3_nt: TGTGCCATCAGTGTAGGCGGGGATCAGCCCCAGCATTTT
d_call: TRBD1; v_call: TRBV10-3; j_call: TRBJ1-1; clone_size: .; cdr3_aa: CAISAQGANTEAFF; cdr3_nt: TGTGCCATCAGTGCACAGGGGGCGAACACTGAAGCTTTCTTT
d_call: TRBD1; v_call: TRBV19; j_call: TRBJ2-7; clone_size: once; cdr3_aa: CASSTRDRGTEQYF; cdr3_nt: TGTGCCAGTAGTACCCGGGACAGGGGGACCGAGCAGTACTTC